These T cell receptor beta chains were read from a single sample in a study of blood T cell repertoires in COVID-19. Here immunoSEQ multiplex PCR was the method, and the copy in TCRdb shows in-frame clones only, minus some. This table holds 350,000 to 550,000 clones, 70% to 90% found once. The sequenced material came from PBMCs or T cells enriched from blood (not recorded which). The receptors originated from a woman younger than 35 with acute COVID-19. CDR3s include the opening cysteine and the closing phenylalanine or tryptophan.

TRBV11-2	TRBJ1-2	CASSLGREAYGYTF
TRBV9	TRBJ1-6	CASSVGQGVDSPLHF
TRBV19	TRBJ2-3	CASTPGQGISTDTQYF
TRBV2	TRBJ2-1	CASIKGREGTYNEQFF
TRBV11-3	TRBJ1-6	CASTRGTTYNSPLHF
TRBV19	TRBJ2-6	CASSITGQKSSGANVLTF
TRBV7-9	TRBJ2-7	CASSSMRTGGNEQYF
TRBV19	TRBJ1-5	CATGTDNSNQPQHF
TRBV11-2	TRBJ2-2	CASSLDSLKNTGELFF
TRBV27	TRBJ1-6	CASSLLVGSNGRSPLHF
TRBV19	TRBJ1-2	CASSITRDRGPYTF
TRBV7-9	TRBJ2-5	CASRKTSETQYF
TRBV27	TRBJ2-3	CASSSRPTSGSTDTQYF
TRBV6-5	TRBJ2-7	CASSLGAGGLYEQYF
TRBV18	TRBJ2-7	CASSPQGIYEQYF
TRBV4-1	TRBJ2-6	CASSVSGGPGANVLTF
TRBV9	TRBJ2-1	CASSGAGLAGYNEQFF
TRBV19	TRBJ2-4	CASSQTGNIQYF
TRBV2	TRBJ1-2	CASSESRQRDGYTF
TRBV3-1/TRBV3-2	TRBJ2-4	CASSRGGAKNIQYF
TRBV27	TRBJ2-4	CASRRTGADIQYF
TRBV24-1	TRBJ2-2	CATSLSTRTTGELFF
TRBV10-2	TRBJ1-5	CASSDGQGAQHF
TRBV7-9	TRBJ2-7	CASSPSGSRYEQYF
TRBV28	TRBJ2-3	CASSSTGDTQYF
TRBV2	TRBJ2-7	CATGRDGIYEQYF
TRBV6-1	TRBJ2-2	CASSAQGRANTGELFF
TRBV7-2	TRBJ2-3	CASSSGLAGDIDTQYF
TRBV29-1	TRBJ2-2	CSALPGQGPTGELFF
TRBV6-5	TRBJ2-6	CASTLDSSGANVLTF
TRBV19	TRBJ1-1	CASSILNTEAFF
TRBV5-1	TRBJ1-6	CASSLPGTGLGNSPLHF
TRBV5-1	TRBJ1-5	CASSRAGEGQPQHF
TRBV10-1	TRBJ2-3	CASSEVGGFTDTQYF
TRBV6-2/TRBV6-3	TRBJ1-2	CASSRFVGDGYTF
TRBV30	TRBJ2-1	CAWSPLRQALGNEQFF
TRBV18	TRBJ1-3	CASSPPTGVDTIYF
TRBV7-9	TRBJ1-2	CASSLPQVYGYTF
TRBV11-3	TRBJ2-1	CASSSTYNEQFF
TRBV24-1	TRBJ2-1	CATSDPARDTYNEQFF
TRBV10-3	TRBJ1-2	CAISADMVSYGYTF
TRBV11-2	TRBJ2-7	CASSFERGSYEQYF
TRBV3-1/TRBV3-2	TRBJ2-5	CASSGTFQETQYF
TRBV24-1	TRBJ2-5	CATSDFGTSGNRYQETQYF
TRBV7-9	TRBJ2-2	CASSSSTGETGELFF
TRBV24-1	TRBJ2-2	CATSEQGATGELFF
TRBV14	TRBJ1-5	CASSHRVFSNQPQHF
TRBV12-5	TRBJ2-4	CASGSTGGLLAKNIQYF
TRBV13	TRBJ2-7	CASSLGPPERGGYEQYF
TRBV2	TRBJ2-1	CASSETSRYNEQFF
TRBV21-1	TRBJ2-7	CASSKLGTGSERGAYEQYF
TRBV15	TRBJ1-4	CATSGDRGKLFF
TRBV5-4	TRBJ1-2	CASSPRQGNYGYTF
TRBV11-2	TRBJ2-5	CASSRARAWQETQYF
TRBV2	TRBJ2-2	CASRGTGTGELFF
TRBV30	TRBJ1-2	CAWSVGTAYGYTF
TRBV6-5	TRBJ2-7	CASSYLSGGDVYEQYF
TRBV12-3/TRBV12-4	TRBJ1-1	CASIRTGLAEAFF